The 21 T cell receptor beta chains below all came from one sample that was sequenced in a study of blood T cell repertoires in COVID-19. Using immunoSEQ multiplex PCR, the repertoire was profiled, and TCRdb retains in-frame clones only, with some absent. In the table there are fewer than 300,000 clones, around 88% of which are singletons. The sequenced sample was PBMCs or T cells enriched from blood (not recorded which). The receptors derive from a woman between 35 and 50 years old with acute COVID-19.

The rearrangement joins TRBV19 to TRBJ1-6; D call uncertain. The CDR3 is 14 residues long. V gave up 1 base and J gave up 7 bases, with 8 bases separating them. From germline, CDR1 is LNHDA and CDR2 SQIVND (reference sequence). The CDR3 sequence: CASSIVSGNSPLHF. In DNA form, the CDR3 reads TGTGCCAGTAGTATAGTAAGCGGGAATTCACCCCTCCACTTT.

J is TRBJ1-2 and V is TRBV27; TRBD1 aligns across 7 bases. Trimming took 4 bases from V and 2 from J; bases not matched to a gene: 10. CDR1 is MNHEY, CDR2 SMNVEV, per germline (reference sequence). The CDR3 loop spans 16 amino acids. CDR3 in amino acids: CASSSLSTGLNYGYTF. The CDR3 DNA reads TGTGCCAGCAGTTCCCTATCGACAGGGCTAAACTATGGCTACACCTTC.

This chain uses TRBV9 with TRBJ2-7; TRBD2 agrees at 9 bases. V shed 0 bases, J shed 6 bases, and the junction held 10 bases outside the gene matches. This CDR3 is 16 amino acids long. Germline V CDR1 and CDR2: SGDLS, YYNGEE. CDR3 protein: CASSVGGAGGLGEQYF. CDR3 sequence (DNA): TGTGCCAGCAGCGTAGGGGGTGCGGGAGGGCTCGGCGAGCAGTACTTC.

This chain links TRBV7-8 with TRBJ2-7; 8 nucleotides line up with TRBD2. CDR1 is SGHVS and CDR2 is FQNEAQ in the germline V gene. The V and J ends lost 4 bases and 6 bases, in that order; junction bases with no gene match: 5. This CDR3 has 13 residues. In DNA, the CDR3 is TGTGCCAGCAGCTGGACTAGCCGAGGCGAGCAGTACTTC. This codes for CASSWTSRGEQYF.

V is TRBV9 and J is TRBJ2-7; 8 nucleotides align to TRBD1. The V gene end was trimmed by 4 bases and the J gene end by 0 bases; junction bases not matched to a gene: 12. The CDR3 has 17 amino acids. CDR1 and CDR2 (germline): SGDLS, YYNGEE. DNA for the CDR3: TGTGCCAGCAGCCCCCCGGGGACAGGCCAAATCTCCTACGAGCAGTACTTC. Protein: CASSPPGTGQISYEQYF.

In its sample, this clone was seen once. The rearrangement links TRBV10-1 to TRBJ2-1, with a weak D call TRBD2 (7 bases). Between the trimmed V and J ends, which lost 3 bases and 4 bases, there was a span of 10 bases. From germline, CDR1 is WNHNN and CDR2 SYGVQD (reference sequence). This CDR3 spans 14 amino acids. The CDR3 region has the DNA TGCGCCAGCAGTGAAGGGGGGGGGTACAATGAGCAGTTCTTC. Residues: CASSEGGGYNEQFF.

The chain recombines TRBV7-9 with TRBJ1-1; the D gene is possibly TRBD1 (6 bases). The CDR3 sequence is 17 residues long. Germline lookup yields CDR1 SEHNR and CDR2 FQNEAQ (reference sequence). The V end was cut by 6 bases, the J end by 2 bases, with 22 bases between. CDR3 protein: CASRSRKQGEDNTEAFF. The CDR3, as DNA: TGTGCCAGCAGATCAAGAAAACAGGGTGAGGATAACACTGAAGCTTTCTTT.

The chain links TRBV18 to TRBJ1-5, with a tentative D call TRBD1 (6 bases). The germline V gene encodes CDR1 KGHSH and CDR2 LQKENI. The length of the CDR3 is 13 residues. The ends were cut back, 2 bases at V and 9 bases at J, with 11 bases in the middle. In DNA, the CDR3 is TGTGCCAGCTCACCAGCCCAGGGGTCGCCCCAGCATTTT. This translates into CASSPAQGSPQHF.

A few counts support this clone. The J gene is TRBJ1-1, the V gene TRBV9; D may be TRBD1 (6 bases). CDR1 SGDLS and CDR2 YYNGEE come from the germline V gene. V lost 4 bases, J lost 10 bases, and 14 bases lay in between. This CDR3 region has 12 residues. The CDR3 spells CASSSQGGTAFF. The CDR3 nucleotides read TGTGCCAGCAGCTCACAGGGTGGTACAGCTTTCTTT.

The CDR3 nucleotides are TGTGCCAGCAGTGAATCTGGAGGGGGGGACTATGGCTACACCTTC. Translation gives CASSESGGGDYGYTF. The rearrangement uses TRBV25-1 and TRBJ1-2; tentative D call: TRBD1 (6 bases). In germline, CDR1 is MGHDK, CDR2 SYGVNS. This CDR3 has 15 residues. Between the trimmed V and J ends, which lost 1 base and 3 bases, there was a span of 12 bases.

The rearrangement joins TRBV9 to TRBJ2-3, with TRBD2 as a possible D gene (5 bases). Between the trimmed V and J ends, which lost 4 bases and 6 bases, there was a span of 18 bases. Germline CDR1 reads SGDLS; CDR2 reads YYNGEE. The CDR3 loop spans 15 amino acids. DNA for the CDR3: TGTGCCAGCAGCCCTACGAGGGAGAGTGGGGATACGCAGTATTTT. Encoded protein: CASSPTRESGDTQYF.

The chain couples TRBV15 to TRBJ2-7; tentative D call: TRBD1 (6 bases). V was shortened by 8 bases and J by 2 bases, with 16 bases between the two germline ends. The CDR3 extends over 14 amino acids. Per germline, CDR1 LNHNV and CDR2 YYDKDF (reference sequence). CDR3 sequence: CATSDQTGPYEQYF. The CDR3 bases are TGTGCCACCTCCGATCAAACAGGGCCCTACGAGCAGTACTTC.

V gene TRBV6-6 combines with J gene TRBJ1-5, with 9 nucleotides matching TRBD1. The CDR3 contains 14 residues. Unmatched junction bases numbered 6, after V lost 8 bases and J lost 4 bases. Germline loops: CDR1 MNHNY, CDR2 SVGAGI (reference sequence). As DNA, the CDR3 is TGTGCCAGCCTAACGGGACAGGGTAATCAGCCCCAGCATTTT. It yields the protein CASLTGQGNQPQHF.

The rearrangement joins TRBV19 to TRBJ2-5, with 8 bases identical to TRBD1. The germline V gene encodes CDR1 LNHDA and CDR2 SQIVND (reference sequence). The V segment lost 3 bases and the J segment 4 bases; nucleotides outside the gene matches: 1. The CDR3 extends over 13 amino acids. The CDR3 nucleotides read TGTGCCAGTAGTATCGACAGGGGAGAGACCCAGTACTTC. This encodes CASSIDRGETQYF.

This clone showed up just a few times. The chain uses TRBV10-2 and TRBJ2-7, with TRBD2 as a possible D gene (7 bases). Germline V gives CDR1 WSHSY, CDR2 SAAADI. V gave up 3 bases and J gave up 2 bases, with 11 bases separating them. This CDR3 contains 14 residues. Here the CDR3 reads CASSDGRGPYEQYV. The CDR3, as DNA: TGCGCCAGCAGTGATGGGCGGGGGCCCTACGAGCAGTACGTC.

This clone occurred a few times. V and J are TRBV20-1 and TRBJ1-1, with D possibly matching TRBD1 (5 bases). Germline CDR1 DFQATT, CDR2 SNEGSKA (reference sequence). The CDR3 is 11 residues long. Trimming pared 3 bases from V and 5 bases from J, leaving 7 bases between. In DNA form, the CDR3 reads TGCAGTGCTAGTGCAGGGACTGAAGCTTTCTTT. This codes for CSASAGTEAFF.

The V call is TRBV28, the J call TRBJ1-1; D is perhaps TRBD1 (6 bases). This CDR3 is 15 amino acids long. Trimming took 7 bases from V and 10 from J, leaving 25 bases between them. CDR1 and CDR2 from the germline V gene are MDHEN and SYDVKM. CDR3 protein: CASTILGEQGSGAFF. CDR3 sequence (DNA): TGTGCCAGCACCATTTTGGGGGAACAGGGCTCCGGAGCTTTCTTT.

This clone was counted between two and nine times. The chain combines TRBV4-3 with TRBJ1-4; D perhaps matches TRBD1 (6 bases). Germline V gene lookup returns CDR1 LGHNA and CDR2 YSLEER. The CDR3 spans 20 residues. V was clipped by 0 bases and J by 1 base, with 21 bases between them. In nucleotides, the CDR3 is TGCGCCAGCAGCCAAGATATACCCGTCAGGGGCTTTGAAACTAATGAAAAACTGTTTTTT. Translation gives CASSQDIPVRGFETNEKLFF.

This rearrangement joins TRBV4-1 to TRBJ1-2; D might be TRBD1 (5 bases). Germline lookup yields CDR1 MGHRA and CDR2 YSYEKL. The CDR3 has 15 residues. V lost 5 bases and J 5 bases, leaving 18 bases between the germline ends. The CDR3 loop reads CASSSGGSVRYGYTF. The DNA for the CDR3 is TGCGCCAGCAGCTCGGGGGGAAGTGTGAGGTATGGCTACACCTTC.

This chain joins TRBV9 and TRBJ2-1, with TRBD2 matching 8 bases. The germline CDR1 and CDR2 sequences are SGDLS and YYNGEE. J gave up 7 bases and V 2 bases, and 8 bases lay outside the gene matches. CDR3 length: 15 residues. CDR3 amino acids: CASSVGSGARNEQFF. The CDR3 coding sequence is TGTGCCAGCAGCGTCGGTAGCGGGGCGCGGAATGAGCAGTTCTTC.

The CDR3 region is CASKQGAVTQYF. CDR3 nucleotide sequence: TGTGCCAGTAAGCAGGGGGCGGTGACCCAGTACTTC. The chain carries TRBV6-5 and TRBJ2-5; 8 bases match TRBD1. The CDR3 runs 12 residues. V lost 9 bases to trimming and J lost 7 bases; unmatched junction nucleotides: 7. In germline, CDR1 is MNHEY, CDR2 SVGAGI.